This TCR beta chain derives from a study of identifying expanded T cells in peripheral blood. Notes on the study in general: About 1.2 clones differed between technical replicates, versus around 16 and 19 over time.

On this clone itself: Its target is unknown.

No infections or other immune events were documented during collection. Sequenced by immunoSEQ multiplex PCR; TCRdb stores in-frame clones only, minus some. Of some 100,000 clones in the sample, roughly nine tenths were seen once. The CDR3 runs 16 residues. CDR1 SGHDT and CDR2 YYEEEE come from the germline V gene. Trimming removed 4 bases from V and 1 base from J; junction bases left unmatched: 8. This receptor was taken from a person aged 18 to 75 in good health. Sequencing input: blood. The J gene is TRBJ2-5, the V gene TRBV5-6; TRBD1 matches at 9 bases. The CDR3 loop reads CASSLPGTGTQETQYF. The CDR3 region has the DNA TGTGCCAGCAGCCTACCCGGGACAGGGACCCAAGAGACCCAGTACTTC.